The 29 T cell receptor beta chains given below trace back to one sample, sequenced in a study of blood T cell repertoires in COVID-19. The table came from immunoSEQ multiplex PCR; TCRdb's copy has only in-frame clones and leaves some out. The sample carries over 250,000 clones, about 90% recorded once. Sequences were obtained from peripheral blood. The origin of the receptors is a woman in her 50s with acute or convalescent COVID-19.

The V call is TRBV7-2, the J call TRBJ1-3; the D gene is possibly TRBD1 (6 bases). The CDR3 covers 16 residues. CDR1 and CDR2 from the germline V gene are SGHTA and FQGNSA. The V end lost 5 bases, the J end lost 0 bases, and 14 bases lay between the germline ends. The CDR3, as DNA: TGTGCCAGCAGCATACAGGGACCCAGCTCTGGAAACACCATATATTTT. Its translation: CASSIQGPSSGNTIYF.

The chain couples TRBV5-4 to TRBJ2-7; 9 bases line up with TRBD2. The CDR3 is made up of 13 amino acids. Germline assignment: CDR1 SGHNT and CDR2 YYREEE (reference sequence). Trimming at V came to 2 bases and at J to 13 bases, leaving 10 bases not matched to a gene. CDR3 protein: CASSFGTSGSSYF. CDR3 nucleotides: TGTGCCAGCAGCTTTGGTACTAGCGGGTCCTCTTACTTC.

V usage is TRBV9 and J usage is TRBJ2-1; D is undetermined. Germline CDR1 is SGDLS and CDR2 is YYNGEE. This CDR3 has 14 amino acids. Trimming took off 0 bases at V and 8 bases at J, with 12 bases between the two ends. CDR3 amino acids: CASSVALVGYEQFF. CDR3 in DNA: TGTGCCAGCAGCGTAGCTTTGGTTGGCTATGAGCAGTTCTTC. Full variable domain (rest looked up from reference TRBV9 and TRBJ2-1): DSGVTQTPKHLITATGQRVTLRCSPRSGDLSVYWYQQSLDQGLQFLIQYYNGEERAKGNILERFSAQQFPDLHSELNLSSLELGDSALYFCASSVALVGYEQFFGPGTRLTVL.

The V gene is TRBV19, the J gene TRBJ1-5, with D uncertain. V was pared by 0 bases and J by 4 bases, with 10 bases between. The germline V gene encodes CDR1 LNHDA and CDR2 SQIVND (reference sequence). The CDR3 runs to 15 residues. The CDR3 DNA is TGTGCCAGTAGTATAGATTTAACGGGGAATCAGCCCCAGCATTTT. It codes for CASSIDLTGNQPQHF.

For the CDR3, the DNA is TGCGCCAGCAGCCAAGCTCTAGCGGGAGCCTACGAGCAGTACTTC. This sequence encodes CASSQALAGAYEQYF. This rearrangement joins TRBV4-3 to TRBJ2-7, with 10 bases lining up with TRBD2. V was clipped by 1 base and J by 2 bases; unmatched bases: 2. This CDR3 is built from 15 residues. CDR1 and CDR2 from the germline V gene are LGHNA and YSLEER.

J is TRBJ1-2 and V is TRBV6-5; 9 bases are shared with TRBD1. The length of the CDR3 is 16 residues. Trimming at V came to 4 bases and at J to 8 bases, leaving 14 bases not matched to a gene. Germline-derived CDR1 and CDR2 are MNHEY and SVGAGI. In DNA form, the CDR3 reads TGTGCCAGCAGTTCACCTACCGGGACAGGGTCGTTGGGCTACACCTTC. Its protein is CASSSPTGTGSLGYTF.

The chain couples TRBV28 to TRBJ2-1; 9 nucleotides line up with TRBD2. CDR1 is MDHEN, CDR2 SYDVKM, per germline. Germline trimming cut 9 bases from V and 5 bases from J; bases unmatched to any gene: 8. The CDR3 sequence is 14 residues long. The CDR3, as DNA: TGTGCCAGTTTGGGGCTAGCGGGAAACAATGAGCAGTTCTTC. It specifies CASLGLAGNNEQFF.

J is TRBJ1-2 and V is TRBV10-3; D uncertain. The CDR3 has 15 residues. Looked up from germline, CDR1 is ENHRY and CDR2 is SYGVKD. With 4 bases removed from V and 6 bases from J, the gap between germline ends came to 18 bases. CDR3 sequence (DNA): TGTGCCATCAGTGCTAAGACGACAAGGTTGGATGGCTACACCTTC. This codes for CAISAKTTRLDGYTF.

The chain couples TRBV7-3 to TRBJ2-1; 12 bases match TRBD2. J was trimmed by 4 bases and V by 4 bases; bases with no gene match: 5. The CDR3 is made up of 16 amino acids. Germline-derived CDR1 and CDR2 are SGHTA and FQGTGA. The CDR3 is CASSSETSGGYNEQFF. The CDR3 nucleotides are TGTGCCAGCAGCTCCGAGACTAGCGGGGGTTACAATGAGCAGTTCTTC.

V gene TRBV7-2 combines with J gene TRBJ2-1, with TRBD2 matching over 11 bases. Germline assignment: CDR1 SGHTA and CDR2 FQGNSA. V lost 5 bases to trimming and J lost 6 bases; unmatched junction nucleotides: 6. The CDR3 runs to 15 residues. In DNA form, the CDR3 reads TGTGCCAGCAGCACCGGACTAGCGGGCGGCAATGAGCAGTTCTTC. Amino acids: CASSTGLAGGNEQFF.

This clone was seen only once. The chain links TRBV12-5 to TRBJ1-1; 9 positions match TRBD1. Germline CDR1 is LGHNT and CDR2 is FRNRAP. Trimming took 5 bases from V and 1 from J; bases not matched to a gene: 11. This CDR3 contains 17 residues. CDR3 sequence (DNA): TGTGCTAGTGGTCCCGGGACAGGGAAGACGGAGAACACTGAAGCTTTCTTT. It translates to CASGPGTGKTENTEAFF.

This chain links TRBV7-9 with TRBJ1-4; 9 bases fit TRBD1. Germline-derived CDR1 and CDR2 are SEHNR and FQNEAQ (reference sequence). The CDR3 is made up of 15 amino acids. V shed 5 bases, J shed 7 bases, and the junction held 8 bases outside the gene matches. The CDR3 DNA reads as TGTGCCAGCAGCCAGGGCGGGACAGGGCGTGAAAAACTGTTTTTT. It yields the protein CASSQGGTGREKLFF.

The chain is built from TRBV2 and TRBJ2-1, with D possibly TRBD1 on 6 matching bases. CDR1 is SNHLY and CDR2 is FYNNEI in the germline V gene. The CDR3 runs to 13 residues. With 9 bases removed from V and 6 bases from J, the gap between germline ends came to 15 bases. CDR3 region: CASTLGALNEQFF. CDR3 nucleotide sequence: TGTGCCAGTACACTGGGGGCCCTCAATGAGCAGTTCTTC.

The chain employs TRBV6-1 and TRBJ1-1; TRBD1 matches at 8 bases. This CDR3 contains 14 residues. Trimming removed 5 bases from V and 4 bases from J; junction bases left unmatched: 6. Per germline, CDR1 MNHNS and CDR2 SASEGT. CDR3 protein: CASSTQGAITEAFF. The CDR3 DNA is TGTGCCAGCAGTACTCAGGGGGCCATCACTGAAGCTTTCTTT.

This clone was seen just once. The chain combines TRBV2 with TRBJ2-5; 9 positions match TRBD1. V was pared by 9 bases and J by 5 bases, with 13 bases of the junction left unmatched. The CDR3 covers 15 residues. Germline V CDR1 and CDR2: SNHLY, FYNNEI. The CDR3 protein is CASLTGTGRGETQYF. The CDR3 DNA reads TGTGCCAGTTTAACCGGGACAGGGCGTGGGGAGACCCAGTACTTC.

A word on this clone: The junction differs from germline at one of its ends, possibly a read error. The J gene is TRBJ2-1, the V gene TRBV19; TRBD2 matches 12 bases. Germline V gene lookup returns CDR1 LNHDA and CDR2 SQIVND (reference sequence). The CDR3 totals 14 residues. This chain's CDR3 is CASSLGASGRANIF. The CDR3 DNA follows: TGTGCCAGTAGCCTCGGTGCTAGCGGGAGGGCCAACATCTTC.

The J gene is TRBJ1-3, the V gene TRBV7-2; no firm D call. Germline V gene data show CDR1 as SGHTA and CDR2 as FQGNSA. The CDR3 consists of 15 residues. Trimming left V 1 base short and J 0 bases short, with 7 bases between. The CDR3 region is CASSLGPSSGNTIYF. The DNA of the CDR3 is TGTGCCAGCAGCTTAGGGCCCAGCTCTGGAAACACCATATATTTT.

The CDR3 reads CASSWPGQLGSNEKLFF. DNA of the CDR3: TGTGCCAGCAGCTGGCCGGGACAACTGGGGTCTAATGAAAAACTGTTTTTT. V gene TRBV5-8 combines with J gene TRBJ1-4; TRBD1 is a possible D gene (6 bases). The germline CDR1 and CDR2 sequences are SGHTS and YDEGEE. CDR3 length: 17 residues. V gave up 3 bases and J gave up 3 bases, with 18 bases separating them.

V usage is TRBV15 and J usage is TRBJ1-2; possible D gene TRBD1, 5 bases. The CDR3 totals 18 residues. Between the trimmed V and J ends, which lost 3 bases and 0 bases, there was a span of 20 bases. Per germline, CDR1 LNHNV and CDR2 YYDKDF (reference sequence). DNA for the CDR3: TGTGCCACCAGCAGGGGGGAGGGACGGCTGGAAGCTAACTATGGCTACACCTTC. This codes for CATSRGEGRLEANYGYTF.

This chain links TRBV7-2 with TRBJ1-1; D gene uncertain. The V gene lost 7 bases and the J gene lost 2 bases, with 14 bases spanning the gap. Germline V lookup: CDR1 SGHTA, CDR2 FQGNSA. The CDR3 spans 14 residues. The CDR3 bases are TGTGCCAGCACCCGCGGAACCTTAAACACTGAAGCTTTCTTT. As protein: CASTRGTLNTEAFF.

V usage is TRBV9 and J usage is TRBJ2-6; tentative D call: TRBD1 (5 bases). The V end was cut by 3 bases, the J end by 0 bases, with 10 bases between. Germline V CDR1 and CDR2: SGDLS, YYNGEE. This CDR3 spans 16 amino acids. In DNA, the CDR3 is TGTGCCAGCAGCGGCCCAGGGTACTCTGGGGCCAACGTCCTGACTTTC. Amino acids: CASSGPGYSGANVLTF. The whole variable domain, remainder taken from reference TRBV9 and TRBJ2-6, is DSGVTQTPKHLITATGQRVTLRCSPRSGDLSVYWYQQSLDQGLQFLIQYYNGEERAKGNILERFSAQQFPDLHSELNLSSLELGDSALYFCASSGPGYSGANVLTFGAGSRLTVL.

The chain has TRBV9 and TRBJ1-6; 7 bases line up with TRBD1. CDR1 and CDR2 from the germline V gene are SGDLS and YYNGEE. V was clipped by 0 bases and J by 9 bases; unmatched bases: 6. CDR3 length: 15 residues. The CDR3 here is CASSVEAQGGSPLHF. Written as DNA, the CDR3 is TGTGCCAGCAGCGTAGAAGCTCAGGGGGGTTCACCCCTCCACTTT.

The chain combines TRBV29-1 with TRBJ2-1, with D tentatively TRBD2 (6 bases). The CDR3 runs 15 residues. Between the trimmed V and J ends, which lost 0 bases and 9 bases, there was a span of 18 bases. CDR1 and CDR2 from the germline V gene are SQVTM and ANQGSEA. The chain's CDR3 is CSVEEGGVGTGEQFF. CDR3 nucleotides: TGCAGCGTTGAAGAGGGGGGAGTAGGGACGGGTGAGCAGTTCTTC.

This clone was seen more than once but under ten times. This chain joins TRBV27 and TRBJ1-5; the D gene is possibly TRBD1 (5 bases). The CDR3 length is 15 residues. Looked up from germline, CDR1 is MNHEY and CDR2 is SMNVEV (reference sequence). The V gene lost 2 bases and the J gene lost 5 bases, with 13 bases spanning the gap. CDR3 coding DNA: TGTGCCAGCAGTTTACGCAGGGAACTCCATCAGCCCCAGCATTTT. This translates into CASSLRRELHQPQHF.

The chain is built from TRBV6-6 and TRBJ2-7; TRBD1 might be the D (7 bases). This CDR3 contains 15 residues. Germline V gene lookup returns CDR1 MNHNY and CDR2 SVGAGI (reference sequence). Deletions cut 6 bases from V and 2 bases from J, with 17 bases between. The CDR3 here is CASSSGGGVTYEQYF. CDR3 coding DNA: TGTGCCAGCAGCTCTGGAGGGGGCGTTACCTACGAGCAGTACTTC.

The rearrangement uses TRBV10-3 and TRBJ2-7; TRBD2 aligns across 11 bases. Trimming cost V 8 bases and J 0 bases; bases outside gene matches: 21. The germline gives CDR1 ENHRY, CDR2 SYGVKD. This CDR3 comprises 20 residues. The CDR3 DNA reads TGTGCCATCGCTGGGCCGCAAACTAGCGGGAGTAGGTGGAGCTCCTACGAGCAGTACTTC. This codes for CAIAGPQTSGSRWSSYEQYF.

The chain employs TRBV21-1 and TRBJ2-7; no check of the table's D call, TRBD2, against the DNA was made. TRBV21-1 is shown as a pseudogene. The length of the CDR3 is 20 residues. CDR3 DNA: TGTGCCAGCAGCAAAGAAGTGACTAGCGGGATCCTCAACCCCCCCTACGAGCAGTACTTC. Protein sequence: CASSKEVTSGILNPPYEQYF.

The V and J genes are TRBV7-2 and TRBJ1-1; 9 bases agree with TRBD1. Germline CDR1 and CDR2: SGHTA and FQGNSA. The CDR3 sequence is 15 residues long. J gave up 5 bases and V 5 bases, and 9 bases lay outside the gene matches. CDR3 sequence (DNA): TGTGCCAGCAGCCCGACAGGGGGAAGAGGGACTGAAGCTTTCTTT. Protein: CASSPTGGRGTEAFF.

The CDR3 region has the DNA TGTGCCAGTAGTATAAACAGCAGGGGGTGGGCCAACGTCCTGACTTTC. It yields the protein CASSINSRGWANVLTF. The V and J genes are TRBV19 and TRBJ2-6; TRBD1 aligns across 7 bases. The CDR3 length is 16 residues. Unmatched junction bases numbered 6, after V lost 2 bases and J lost 5 bases. The germline V gene has CDR1 LNHDA and CDR2 SQIVND (reference sequence).